This TCR beta chain was recorded in a study of PD-1 blockade in classical Hodgkin lymphoma. Overall study findings and caveats: At C4D1, TCR diversity had climbed significantly for CD4+ cells, though not for CD8+ cells. Whatever underlies the repertoire differences (possibly disease activity or prior therapy) remains undefined.

Germline V CDR1 and CDR2: LNHDA, SQIVND (reference sequence). The CDR3 extends over 15 amino acids. With 7 bases removed from V and 7 bases from J, the gap between germline ends came to 20 bases. Brentuximab vedotin exposure varied, and every patient relapsed after autologous stem cell transplantation. Comment on this clone: What it recognizes is unknown.

The assay was immunoSEQ multiplex PCR, and TCRdb's table has in-frame clones only and misses some. Found here are 100,000 to 130,000 clones, roughly nine tenths of them singletons; the top ten hold roughly 21%. The chain has TRBV19 and TRBJ1-5; D gene ambiguous. This sequence originates from a human donor with classical Hodgkin lymphoma. Sequencing was performed on peripheral blood mononuclear cells (PBMCs), taken before the second cycle of nivolumab. CDR3 sequence (DNA): TGTGCCAGTAATCCAAATGACGCGGCCTTCCAGCCCCAGCATTTT. Its translation is CASNPNDAAFQPQHF.